This is a list of T cell receptor beta chains from one sample in a study of shared clonotypes between healthy human individuals. The table came from immunoSEQ multiplex PCR; TCRdb's copy has only in-frame clones and leaves some out. The sample lists over a million clones; around 97% were seen once. The sequenced sample was naive CD4+ T cells sorted from blood. Every receptor here comes from a man younger than 40 in good health. Each CDR3 is given with its conserved first and last residue. The order of the fields is J gene, V gene, D gene, clone size, CDR3 length, CDR3 protein, CDR3 DNA. A D gene is named only where the DNA matches it firmly. Size is stated for part of the rows, as once, few or many counts, or as a class when the clone is expanded.

TRBJ2-7,TRBV6-5,TRBD1,-,16,CASSYMSSEQGRKQYF,TGTGCCAGCAGTTACATGAGCTCAGAACAGGGGCGAAAGCAGTACTTC
TRBJ1-3,TRBV9,-,-,15,CASSPGVSSGNTIYF,TGTGCCAGCAGTCCAGGGGTCAGCTCTGGAAACACCATATATTTT
TRBJ2-7,TRBV7-9,-,-,14,CASSPDGITYEQYF,TGTGCCAGCAGCCCGGACGGAATAACCTACGAGCAGTACTTC
TRBJ2-1,TRBV27,TRBD2,-,13,CASSSIRLAGMFF,TGTGCCAGCAGTTCGATCCGACTAGCGGGGATGTTCTTC
TRBJ1-5,TRBV19,-,few,12,CASSPYNQPQHF,TGTGCCAGTAGTCCCTACAATCAGCCCCAGCATTTT
TRBJ2-1,TRBV7-9,-,-,14,CASSLTLIYNEQFF,TGTGCCAGCAGCTTAACGCTGATATACAATGAGCAGTTCTTC
TRBJ2-3,TRBV6-5,-,-,15,CASSGGGGATDTQYF,TGTGCCAGCAGCGGAGGGGGCGGGGCCACAGATACGCAGTATTTT
TRBJ1-2,TRBV5-1,-,once,15,CASSYNPTGGYGYTF,TGCGCCAGCAGCTACAACCCCACGGGAGGATATGGCTACACCTTC
TRBJ2-2,TRBV29-1,-,few,15,CSVGLGQINTGELFF,TGCAGCGTTGGTCTCGGACAGATCAACACCGGGGAGCTGTTTTTT
TRBJ2-1,TRBV19,TRBD2,-,16,CASSIGGLAGVDEQFF,TGTGCCAGTAGTATAGGGGGCCTAGCGGGAGTAGATGAGCAGTTCTTC
TRBJ2-7,TRBV7-8,-,-,19,CASSSLWADAGQTSYEQYF,TGTGCCAGCAGCTCTTTGTGGGCGGACGCGGGACAGACATCCTACGAGCAGTACTTC
TRBJ2-5,TRBV7-2,-,once,11,CASSLVQTQYF,TGTGCCAGCAGCTTAGTCCAGACCCAGTACTTC
TRBJ2-5,TRBV2,-,-,13,CASRGRIQETQYF,TGTGCCAGCAGGGGACGGATCCAAGAGACCCAGTACTTC
TRBJ2-1,TRBV5-5,TRBD2,-,15,CASGELAVSYNEQFF,TGTGCCTCTGGGGAACTAGCGGTATCCTACAATGAGCAGTTCTTC
TRBJ1-4,TRBV2,-,-,13,CASSEGVGEKLFF,TGTGCCAGCAGTGAGGGTGTGGGTGAAAAACTGTTTTTT
TRBJ2-7,TRBV9,-,-,13,CASSADYRTVAYF,TGTGCCAGCAGCGCCGATTATAGGACAGTGGCGTACTTC
TRBJ2-7,TRBV4-2,TRBD1,-,15,CASSQGDRLNYEQYF,TGTGCCAGCAGCCAAGGGGACAGGCTAAACTACGAGCAGTACTTC
TRBJ2-7,TRBV2,-,-,15,CASSAPGTLTYEQYF,TGTGCCAGCAGTGCCCCCGGGACTCTCACCTACGAGCAGTACTTC
TRBJ2-5,TRBV2,TRBD1,-,14,CASMLDRGQETQYF,TGTGCCAGCATGCTGGACAGGGGACAAGAGACCCAGTACTTC
TRBJ2-7,TRBV5-1,TRBD2,-,17,CASSLGTSGRAPYEQYF,TGCGCCAGCAGCTTGGGGACTAGCGGGAGGGCCCCCTACGAGCAGTACTTC
TRBJ1-1,TRBV2,-,many,13,CASSEQAPTEAFF,TGTGCCAGCAGTGAACAGGCTCCCACTGAAGCTTTCTTT
TRBJ2-5,TRBV12-5,TRBD1,-,14,CASGIGTGVVTQYF,TGTGCTAGTGGGATCGGGACAGGGGTTGTGACCCAGTACTTC
TRBJ2-6,TRBV4-2,-,-,16,CASSQALGSGANVLTF,TGTGCCAGCAGCCAAGCCCTCGGCTCTGGGGCCAACGTCCTGACTTTC
TRBJ2-7,TRBV11-2,-,-,13,CASSFTFTYEQYF,TGTGCCAGCAGCTTTACGTTCACCTACGAGCAGTACTTC
TRBJ2-1,TRBV5-1,TRBD2,-,16,CASSVGLAGALGEQFF,TGCGCCAGCAGCGTGGGACTAGCGGGAGCATTAGGTGAGCAGTTCTTC
TRBJ2-2,TRBV5-4,-,-,13,CASSLEGAGELFF,TGTGCCAGCAGCTTGGAGGGGGCCGGGGAGCTGTTTTTT
TRBJ1-3,TRBV5-1,TRBD1,-,15,CASSSGGLGGNTIYF,TGCGCCAGCAGCTCAGGGGGCTTAGGTGGAAACACCATATATTTT
TRBJ2-5,TRBV5-4,TRBD2,-,15,CASSQAVGLGRAQYF,TGTGCCAGCAGCCAGGCCGTAGGACTAGGGAGGGCCCAGTACTTC
TRBJ1-5,TRBV15,-,-,14,CATSRGQGNQPQHF,TGTGCCACCAGCAGAGGGCAGGGGAATCAGCCCCAGCATTTT
TRBJ2-7,TRBV18,-,-,11,CASSPGREQYF,TGTGCCAGCTCACCAGGCCGGGAGCAGTACTTC
TRBJ2-7,TRBV7-8,-,-,14,CASSLLETGGEQYF,TGTGCCAGCAGCTTATTAGAAACAGGTGGGGAGCAGTACTTC
TRBJ2-7,TRBV23-1,TRBD1,-,21,CASSQQGPRGTGGIFGYEQYF,TGCGCCAGCAGTCAGCAGGGCCCCAGGGGGACAGGGGGCATCTTTGGCTACGAGCAGTACTTC
TRBJ1-4,TRBV28,-,-,14,CASSYVTPGEKLFF,TGTGCCAGCAGTTATGTTACTCCTGGGGAAAAACTGTTTTTT
TRBJ2-3,TRBV18,-,-,16,CASSPPSGSGTDTQYF,TGTGCCAGCTCACCCCCCTCCGGGAGTGGGACAGATACGCAGTATTTT
TRBJ1-1,TRBV5-6,-,-,16,CASSSPWVGVETEAFF,TGTGCCAGCAGCTCGCCATGGGTAGGGGTTGAGACTGAAGCTTTCTTT
TRBJ2-5,TRBV10-3,TRBD1,-,15,CAISDRTGNQETQYF,TGTGCCATCAGTGATCGGACAGGGAACCAAGAGACCCAGTACTTC
TRBJ2-1,TRBV10-3,-,-,11,CAIQDRNEQFF,TGTGCCATTCAGGATCGGAATGAGCAGTTCTTC
TRBJ1-2,TRBV5-1,-,-,17,CASSVGTALIRIDGYTF,TGCGCCAGCAGCGTAGGGACGGCCCTCATTAGAATCGATGGCTACACCTTC
TRBJ2-1,TRBV29-1,TRBD2,-,13,CSTLAGAYNEQFF,TGCAGCACCTTAGCGGGAGCCTACAATGAGCAGTTCTTC
TRBJ2-7,TRBV2,-,-,13,CASSAVAAYEQYF,TGTGCCAGCAGTGCGGTGGCGGCCTACGAGCAGTACTTC
TRBJ2-5,TRBV19,TRBD2,-,15,CASSIRAGEVETQYF,TGTGCCAGTAGTATTCGAGCGGGAGAGGTGGAGACCCAGTACTTC
TRBJ1-1,TRBV29-1,-,-,12,CSVEDQVSEAFF,TGCAGCGTTGAAGATCAGGTATCTGAAGCTTTCTTT
TRBJ2-7,TRBV5-1,-,-,13,CASSFGLSYEQYF,TGCGCCAGCAGCTTCGGCCTCTCCTACGAGCAGTACTTC
TRBJ1-4,TRBV5-4,-,-,16,CASTIMGGGQNEKLFF,TGTGCCAGCACCATCATGGGAGGGGGGCAGAATGAAAAACTGTTTTTT
TRBJ2-2,TRBV11-2,TRBD1,-,15,CASSLAQGATGELFF,TGTGCCAGCAGCTTAGCTCAGGGGGCGACCGGGGAGCTGTTTTTT
TRBJ2-3,TRBV6-4,TRBD2,-,15,CASSGGAGAADTQYF,TGTGCCAGCAGTGGAGGGGCGGGAGCGGCAGATACGCAGTATTTT
TRBJ2-5,TRBV6-5,TRBD2,-,13,CASKTRGGETQYF,TGTGCCAGCAAAACTCGCGGGGGGGAGACCCAGTACTTC
TRBJ2-7,TRBV6-5,TRBD2,-,16,CASSYRLAVTSYEQYF,TGTGCCAGCAGTTACCGACTAGCGGTGACCTCCTACGAGCAGTACTTC
TRBJ1-1,TRBV19,-,-,11,CASSMETEAFF,TGTGCCAGTAGTATGGAAACTGAAGCTTTCTTT
TRBJ2-7,TRBV7-8,-,once,14,CASSYAGRSGEQYF,TGTGCCAGCAGCTATGCGGGTCGCTCGGGCGAGCAGTACTTC
TRBJ1-1,TRBV7-9,-,-,14,CASSPPGGNTEAFF,TGTGCCAGCAGCCCGCCGGGGGGGAACACTGAAGCTTTCTTT
TRBJ2-7,TRBV11-2,-,once,12,CASSLDPSEQYF,TGTGCCAGCAGCTTAGATCCTAGCGAGCAGTACTTC
TRBJ2-7,TRBV4-3,-,-,16,CASSQDDKGHLYEQYF,TGCGCCAGCAGCCAGGATGACAAAGGCCACCTCTACGAGCAGTACTTC
TRBJ2-7,TRBV5-4,TRBD2,-,16,CASSPQWLAGVEEQYF,TGTGCCAGCAGCCCTCAGTGGTTAGCGGGAGTAGAAGAGCAGTACTTC
TRBJ2-1,TRBV7-7,TRBD2,-,14,CASSPSGNYNEQFF,TGTGCCAGCAGCCCTAGCGGGAACTACAATGAGCAGTTCTTC
TRBJ2-3,TRBV5-1,-,once,15,CASSLGWSGTDTQYF,TGCGCCAGCAGCTTGGGATGGAGCGGCACAGATACGCAGTATTTT
TRBJ2-7,TRBV5-1,TRBD2,-,12,CASSLEGTTKSF,TGCGCCAGCAGCTTGGAGGGGACTACGAAATCGTTC